The present T cell receptor (beta chain) was sequenced within a study of blood T cell repertoires in COVID-19. Whole-study context: Samples came from the United States, Italy and Spain, spanning acute and convalescent COVID-19. Sources were T cells, B-cell-depleted T cells, or PBMCs; the material itself was cDNA or gDNA.

Germline loops: CDR1 SGHRS, CDR2 YFSETQ. The germline V and J ends were trimmed by 1 base and 4 bases, with 11 bases remaining between them. CDR3 length: 14 amino acids. As handled by the study authors: Estimated nucleated cell counts came from reference gene primer amplification. TCRdb's copy holds only in-frame clones and misses some; the assay was immunoSEQ multiplex PCR. V and J calls and clone size come straight from that table; D and trimming were deduced from the DNA. The sample records over 150,000 clones, about 85% being singletons. The sample comprised peripheral blood. This chain links TRBV5-1 with TRBJ1-1; weak D call: TRBD1 (5 bases). The TCR sequence derives from a man between 35 and 55 years old with acute or convalescent COVID-19. DNA of the CDR3: TGCGCCAGCAGCTTGTCTTCCAGGGCCACTGAAGCTTTCTTT. This gives the protein CASSLSSRATEAFF.